What follows are 9 T cell receptor beta chains derived from one specimen sequenced in a study of patients and donors after allogeneic stem cell transplantation. TCRdb ran MiXCR on the RT-PCR reads and lists one entry per CDR3 protein. The profile shows about a million distinct CDR3 sequences, about a sixth of them singletons. The material sequenced was blood, either unsorted or a sorted T cell fraction (not recorded which). The receptors come from a human donor who was either an allogeneic HSCT recipient or a stem cell or donor lymphocyte infusion donor (not recorded which). It is not recorded whose cells these are; they may come from a transplant donor.

In this sample, this clonotype turned up many times. This chain connects TRBV6-1 to TRBJ1-1; D unresolved. There are 14 residues in the CDR3. Germline CDR1 MNHNS, CDR2 SASEGT. Trimming took 6 bases from V and 6 from J, leaving 17 bases between them. The chain's CDR3 is CASREFGGSAEAFF. The CDR3 bases are TGTGCCAGCAGGGAGTTTGGAGGAAGCGCTGAAGCTTTCTTT.

This clonotype was recorded a few times. The rearrangement joins TRBV20-1 to TRBJ1-2; 11 nucleotides agree with TRBD1. V shed 3 bases and J 8 bases; nucleotides not matched to a gene: 5. This CDR3 spans 13 amino acids. Germline loops: CDR1 DFQATT, CDR2 SNEGSKA (reference sequence). CDR3 in amino acids: CSARDRGRAGYTF. In DNA form, the CDR3 reads TGCAGTGCTAGGGACAGGGGGCGTGCGGGCTACACCTTC.

The chain carries TRBV11-3 and TRBJ2-5; TRBD2 is a possible D gene (5 bases). With 2 bases removed from V and 5 bases from J, the gap between germline ends came to 21 bases. Looked up from germline, CDR1 is SGHNT and CDR2 is YENEEA. The CDR3 contains 17 residues. CDR3 amino acids: CASSLRRLAVVDETQYF. The DNA of the CDR3 is TGTGCCAGCAGCTTACGCAGGCTAGCTGTGGTAGACGAGACCCAGTACTTC.

This chain connects TRBV12-3 or TRBV12-4 to TRBJ1-2; D is ambiguous. V was clipped by 6 bases and J by 8 bases, with 19 bases between them. This CDR3 has 14 residues. The CDR3 DNA is TGTGCCAGCAGCTCCGGAGAGGCGGGGAGAGGCTACACCTTC. Translating gives CASSSGEAGRGYTF.

The CDR3 region has the DNA TGCACCAGCAGCCAACCCGACAGATATAGGGGCTACACCTTC. Translation: CTSSQPDRYRGYTF. This rearrangement joins TRBV1 to TRBJ1-2; the listed D gene, TRBD1, was not tested against the DNA. TRBV1 is designated a pseudogene. The CDR3 extends over 14 amino acids.

This clonotype came up a few times. The CDR3: CSVNPAGGGKNTEAFF. The CDR3 coding sequence is TGCAGCGTCAACCCCGCGGGTGGGGGGAAGAACACTGAAGCTTTCTTT. This chain joins TRBV29-1 and TRBJ1-1; possibly TRBD1 for D (5 bases). The CDR3 runs 16 residues. Germline V gene data show CDR1 as SQVTM and CDR2 as ANQGSEA. Trimming took off 6 bases at V and 1 base at J, with 21 bases between the two ends. Full variable domain (remainder filled in from reference TRBV29-1 and TRBJ1-1): SAVISQKPSRDICQRGTSLTIQCQVDSQVTMMFWYRQQPGQSLTLIATANQGSEATYESGFVIDKFPISRPNLTFSTLTVSNMSPEDSSIYLCSVNPAGGGKNTEAFFGQGTRLTVV.

V is TRBV5-1 and J is TRBJ2-2; tentatively, D is TRBD1 (6 bases). CDR3 length equals 16 residues. V gave up 1 base and J gave up 0 bases, with 10 bases separating them. CDR1 SGHRS and CDR2 YFSETQ come from the germline V gene. The CDR3 sequence: CASSLSDRTNTGELFF. The CDR3 DNA reads TGCGCCAGCAGCTTGTCGGACAGAACGAACACCGGGGAGCTGTTTTTT. The whole variable domain, filled in from reference TRBV5-1 and TRBJ2-2, reads KAGVTQTPRYLIKTRGQQVTLSCSPISGHRSVSWYQQTPGQGLQFLFEYFSETQRNKGNFPGRFSGRQFSNSRSEMNVSTLELGDSALYLCASSLSDRTNTGELFFGEGSRLTVL.

The table lists this clonotype with a few counts. This chain joins TRBV9 and TRBJ2-5; D assignment may be TRBD1 or TRBD2 (5 bases each). CDR1 is SGDLS and CDR2 is YYNGEE in the germline V gene. The CDR3 contains 16 residues. Trimming pared 4 bases from V and 5 bases from J, leaving 21 bases between. This chain's CDR3 is CASSPDSLVWGETQYF. The CDR3 nucleotides read TGTGCCAGCAGCCCCGACTCACTAGTATGGGGGGAGACCCAGTACTTC. The whole variable domain, remainder taken from reference TRBV9 and TRBJ2-5, is DSGVTQTPKHLITATGQRVTLRCSPRSGDLSVYWYQQSLDQGLQFLIQYYNGEERAKGNILERFSAQQFPDLHSELNLSSLELGDSALYFCASSPDSLVWGETQYFGPGTRLLVL.

The chain combines TRBV7-6 with TRBJ2-2; TRBD1 matches at 7 bases. CDR1 and CDR2 from the germline V gene are SGHVS and FNYEAQ. V lost 5 bases to trimming and J lost 2 bases; unmatched junction nucleotides: 17. This CDR3 spans 19 amino acids. The CDR3 spells CASSPGTAFGSFNTGELFF. CDR3 nucleotides: TGTGCCAGCAGCCCCGGGACAGCTTTTGGGTCCTTCAACACCGGGGAGCTGTTTTTT. The full variable domain, in which reference TRBV7-6 and TRBJ2-2 provide the parts outside the CDR3, is GAGVSQSPRYKVTKRGQDVALRCDPISGHVSLYWYRQALGQGPEFLTYFNYEAQQDKSGLPNDRFSAERPEGSISTLTIQRTEQRDSAMYRCASSPGTAFGSFNTGELFFGEGSRLTVL.